The T cell receptor beta chain under discussion was sequenced for a study of CD8 T cells in ankylosing spondylitis (dated by TCRdb to between 2016 and 2019). For the wider study: To find TCR variants linked to disease, the study profiled T cell receptor beta repertoires in ankylosing spondylitis patients and healthy donors. The full study cohort was made up of approximately 24 ankylosing spondylitis patients and 108 healthy donors. Peripheral blood samples were taken, and synovial fluid was additionally collected from ankylosing spondylitis patients.

Results and caveats for the whole study, not just this receptor: A TCR beta motif made up of several highly homologous amino acid variants appeared to be characteristic of blood from ankylosing spondylitis patients. Some motif variants had previously been reported in the synovial fluid and blood of reactive arthritis patients, which suggests shared mechanisms of disease initiation. Significant enrichment of the disease-linked clones was reported in matched synovial fluid samples from ankylosing spondylitis patients. The disease-linked clones had a CD8+ phenotype and were found at relatively low frequencies in peripheral blood.

The sequencer was an Illumina HiSeq 2500. TCR beta libraries were prepared by quantitative 5'-RACE with molecular barcodes. As for the original processing: Disease-linked TCR variants were identified with a new computational method built on a probabilistic model of VDJ rearrangement. TCRdb passed the public sequencing reads through fastp at Q25 and MiXCR, retaining productive beta sequences. Rows with one shared CDR3 protein collapse into an entry with the most common genes and DNA. It is TCRdb's table, rather than the study itself, that gives the V and J calls and clone size. Across this sample there are around 220,000 distinct CDR3 sequences, with over 9.5% seen only once. The top ten hold over 20% of the sample. This clonotype was counted ten times or more. The target of this receptor is not known. No much larger clone is present one base from it, and per-base qualities are unavailable. Sequencing used blood, either unsorted or a sorted T cell fraction (not recorded which). The receptor was derived from a male donor with ankylosing spondylitis or in good health (not recorded which).

The DNA sequence is given as TGTGCCAGCAGCTTGGGACTAGCGGTTACCTACAATGAGCAGTTCTTC. It is translated as CASSLGLAVTYNEQFF. The chain joins TRBV5-6 to TRBJ2-1, with 9 middle bases fitting TRBD2. Here V drops 0 bases and J drops 2 bases, and the junction holds 3 bases not matched to any gene. CDR1 and CDR2 are read off the germline V gene as SGHDT and YYEEEE. The CDR3 runs 16 residues from the cysteine to the phenylalanine. Just CDR3 DNA is preserved here, 48 bases in frame from base 1.